This T cell receptor (beta chain) was sequenced during a study of blood T cell repertoires in COVID-19. Study-wide background: Sites in the United States, Italy and Spain provided acute and convalescent COVID-19 samples.

The authors' processing: The assay estimated nucleated cells by amplifying reference gene primers. Some clones are missing from TCRdb's copy, which holds only in-frame ones; the method was immunoSEQ multiplex PCR. From that table come the V and J calls and clone size; the DNA was used to work out D and trimming. The data show 76,000 or so clones, approximately 90% seen once. This CDR3 region has 16 residues. Germline V gene data show CDR1 as SGHTS and CDR2 as YDEGEE. V lost 2 bases to trimming and J lost 0 bases, with 15 bases between them. This clone has just one count. Sequenced: peripheral blood. J is TRBJ2-7 and V is TRBV5-8; TRBD2 is a possible D gene (6 bases). The receptor's source is a man younger than 40 with acute or convalescent COVID-19. The CDR3 bases are TGTGCCAGCAGCTTCCGACGCCACGGGAGCTCCTACGAGCAGTACTTC. Translation gives CASSFRRHGSSYEQYF.